This T cell receptor beta chain was recorded in a study of graft-versus-host responses after intestinal transplantation. Clones were sequenced by immunoSEQ multiplex PCR, and TCRdb holds only the in-frame ones, with some missing. The repertoire holds roughly 50,000 clones, around 90% seen once, with 2.5% in the top ten. About this clone: The target antigen is unknown.

The source material was unstimulated CD4+ T cells sorted from spleen or lymph node cells, sampled before transplant. This clonotype was obtained from a human donor who was the organ donor for an intestinal transplant.

The CDR3 DNA sequence: TGCAGCGTTGAAGGGCAGTCGAACACCGGGGAGCTGTTTTTT. Translating it yields CSVEGQSNTGELFF. The chain has TRBV29-1 and TRBJ2-2; D is uncertain. V dropped 1 base and J dropped 0 bases, with 6 bases sitting between them. This CDR3 is built from 14 residues. CDR1 and CDR2 (germline): SQVTM, ANQGSEA.